The TCR beta chain under discussion was sequenced for a study of cytomegalovirus exposure and HLA in healthy donors. As for the study in general: The same platform was used for the roughly 120 validation repertoires as for the 666 first-cohort repertoires, as reported in a later analysis.

On this clone: Its antigen is currently unknown.

Donors came from a validation cohort of over a hundred subjects, distinct from the first 666-subject cohort. Study-wide points: The study labeled about 160 TCR beta chains cytomegalovirus-associated. Among the CMV-associated chains, a few were confirmed in vitro as specific for CMV antigens.

Germline assignment: CDR1 LNHNV and CDR2 YYDKDF (reference sequence). There are 17 residues in the CDR3. V gave up 1 base and J gave up 1 base, with 11 bases separating them. The method was immunoSEQ multiplex PCR; TCRdb's version includes in-frame clones alone and lacks a portion of them. The data contain tens of thousands of clones, just under 95% of them singletons. This TCR derives from a man between 18 and 35 years old in good health and CMV-seronegative. The chain has TRBV15 and TRBJ2-6; a possible D gene is TRBD1 (5 bases). Source material: PBMCs. The CDR3, as DNA: TGTGCCACCAGCAGAGTTCCGCCAGGGTCTGGGGCCAACGTCCTGACTTTC. Translation: CATSRVPPGSGANVLTF.